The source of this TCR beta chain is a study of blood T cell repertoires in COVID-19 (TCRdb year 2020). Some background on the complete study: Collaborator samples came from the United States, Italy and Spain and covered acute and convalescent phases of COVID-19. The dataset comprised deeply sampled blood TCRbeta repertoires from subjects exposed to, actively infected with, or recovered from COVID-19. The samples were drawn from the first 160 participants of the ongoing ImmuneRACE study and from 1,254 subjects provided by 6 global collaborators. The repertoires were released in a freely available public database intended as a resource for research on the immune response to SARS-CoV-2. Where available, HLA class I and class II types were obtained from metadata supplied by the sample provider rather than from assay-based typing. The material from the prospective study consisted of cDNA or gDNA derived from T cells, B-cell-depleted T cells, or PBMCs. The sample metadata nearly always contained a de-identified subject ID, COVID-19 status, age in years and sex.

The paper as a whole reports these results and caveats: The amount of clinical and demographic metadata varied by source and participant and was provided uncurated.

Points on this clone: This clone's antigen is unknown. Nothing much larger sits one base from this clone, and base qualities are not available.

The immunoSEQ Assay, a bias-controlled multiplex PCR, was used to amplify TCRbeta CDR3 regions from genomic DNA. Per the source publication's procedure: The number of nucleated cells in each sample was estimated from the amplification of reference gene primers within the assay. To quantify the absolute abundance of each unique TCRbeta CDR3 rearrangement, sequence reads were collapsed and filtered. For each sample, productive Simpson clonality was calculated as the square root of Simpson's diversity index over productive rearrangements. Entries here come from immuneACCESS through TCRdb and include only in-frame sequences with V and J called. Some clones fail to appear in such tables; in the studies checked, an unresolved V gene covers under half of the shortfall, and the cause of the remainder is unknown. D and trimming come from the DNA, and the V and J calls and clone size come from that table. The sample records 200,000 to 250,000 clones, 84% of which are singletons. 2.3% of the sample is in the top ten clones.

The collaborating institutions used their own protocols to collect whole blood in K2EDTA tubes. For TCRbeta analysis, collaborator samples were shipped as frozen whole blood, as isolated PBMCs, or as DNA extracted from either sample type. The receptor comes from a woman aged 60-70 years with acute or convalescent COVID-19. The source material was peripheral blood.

Read as DNA, the sequence is TGTGCCAGCAGCTGGCGGGGGGCCTCCTACAATGAGCAGTTCTTC. This sequence encodes CASSWRGASYNEQFF. Here the chain combines TRBV5-7 and TRBJ2-1; 8 nucleotides in the junction match TRBD2. TRBV5-7 is treated as an ORF (open reading frame) with a function not yet certain. Relative to germline, V is missing 3 bases and J is missing 0 bases, with 2 bases of the junction outside any gene match. The CDR3 contains 15 residues, cysteine and phenylalanine counted. The read is trimmed to its CDR3 DNA, 45 bases read in frame from base 1.